The rows below give T cell receptor beta chains drawn from one sample of a study of CD8 T cells in ankylosing spondylitis. Using its own MiXCR run on the 5' RACE reads, TCRdb lists one record per CDR3 protein. The sample holds about 300,000 distinct CDR3 sequences, less than 25% seen once. Sequenced material: blood, either unsorted or a sorted T cell fraction (not recorded which). The source of these receptors is a female donor with ankylosing spondylitis or in good health (not recorded which). CDR3s include the opening cysteine and the closing phenylalanine or tryptophan. D genes are given only for firm matches. Clone size is not always given. Where it is, it says once, few, many or a class for expanded clones.

J,D,V,size,CDR3,DNA
TRBJ2-1,TRBD2,TRBV12-3/TRBV12-4,NA,CASSFGSVSAGDSFF,TGTGCCAGCAGTTTTGGGTCGGTAAGCGCGGGAGATTCGTTCTTC
TRBJ2-7,NA,TRBV20-1,many,CSLNEQYF,TGCAGCCTGAACGAGCAGTACTTC
TRBJ1-1,TRBD1,TRBV18,few,CASSPLRQGASEAFF,TGTGCCAGCTCACCACTTCGACAGGGGGCTAGTGAAGCTTTCTTT
TRBJ1-1,NA,TRBV20-1,NA,CSARDKNTEAFF,TGCAGTGCCCGTGACAAGAACACTGAAGCTTTCTTT
TRBJ1-6,NA,TRBV20-1,few,CSARDLFGTHSPLHF,TGCAGTGCTAGAGATCTCTTTGGGACACATTCACCCCTCCACTTT
TRBJ2-7,NA,TRBV6-1,many,CASSDNVRLERLEQYF,TGTGCCAGCAGTGATAATGTACGACTGGAAAGGCTCGAGCAGTACTTC
TRBJ2-5,NA,TRBV7-8,many,CASSPWRAGSRETQYF,TGTGCCAGCAGCCCCTGGAGAGCAGGGTCACGGGAGACCCAGTACTTC
TRBJ2-5,NA,TRBV5-5,NA,CASSLRTVSVFYF,TGTGCCAGCAGCCTACGGACAGTCTCAGTCTTTTACTTC
TRBJ2-5,TRBD2,TRBV9,NA,CASSVAQAGGQETQYF,TGTGCCAGCAGCGTAGCTCAAGCGGGAGGGCAAGAGACCCAGTACTTC
TRBJ2-1,TRBD1,TRBV2,few,CASTPGTGGKNEQFF,TGTGCCAGCACCCCCGGGACAGGGGGCAAGAATGAGCAGTTCTTC
TRBJ1-2,NA,TRBV4-3,many,CASSPQGGGGYTF,TGCGCCAGCAGCCCCCAGGGAGGGGGTGGCTACACCTTC
TRBJ2-1,TRBD2,TRBV6-1,NA,CASSPLGSGSYNEQFF,TGTGCCAGCAGCCCCTTGGGTAGCGGGAGTTACAATGAGCAGTTCTTC
TRBJ2-7,TRBD2,TRBV20-1,NA,CSARVASGSPYEQYF,TGCAGTGCTAGAGTCGCTAGCGGGAGTCCCTACGAGCAGTACTTC
TRBJ1-2,TRBD1,TRBV7-2,once,CASSSGQIDGYTF,TGTGCCAGCAGCTCGGGACAGATAGATGGCTACACCTTC
TRBJ2-7,TRBD2,TRBV20-1,few,CSARDTGAGEYEQYF,TGCAGTGCTAGAGATACGGGCGCGGGGGAGTACGAGCAGTACTTC
TRBJ2-1,NA,TRBV7-9,NA,CASSFSGEGNEQFF,TGTGCCAGCAGTTTTAGCGGAGAGGGGAATGAGCAGTTCTTC
TRBJ1-2,TRBD1,TRBV12-5,NA,CASGLMSTGNYGYTF,TGTGCTAGTGGTTTGATGTCGACAGGGAACTATGGCTACACCTTC
TRBJ2-7,TRBD1,TRBV9,once,CASSPRDSAYEQYF,TGTGCCAGCAGCCCCCGGGACAGCGCCTACGAGCAGTACTTC
TRBJ1-1,NA,TRBV6-5,many,CASSSAGTEAFF,TGTGCCAGCAGTTCAGCGGGGACTGAAGCTTTCTTT
TRBJ2-1,TRBD2,TRBV9,once,CASGRGVTSGIPNEQFF,TGTGCCAGCGGCCGGGGGGTGACTAGCGGGATCCCCAATGAGCAGTTCTTC
TRBJ2-2,TRBD2,TRBV6-5,once,CASSLAGGSSTGELFF,TGTGCCAGCAGCTTAGCGGGAGGGTCAAGCACCGGGGAGCTGTTTTTT
TRBJ1-2,TRBD1,TRBV4-3,NA,CASSPRDRVFHGYTF,TGCGCCAGCAGCCCCCGGGACAGGGTGTTTCACGGCTACACCTTC
TRBJ1-2,TRBD1,TRBV27,few,CASIGGTGDFYGYTF,TGTGCCAGCATCGGTGGGACAGGGGATTTCTATGGCTACACCTTC
TRBJ1-1,NA,TRBV18,NA,CASSPTRGNTEAFF,TGTGCCAGCTCACCAACTCGGGGGAACACTGAAGCTTTCTTT
TRBJ2-5,TRBD2,TRBV12-3/TRBV12-4,few,CASTNLAGGETQYF,TGTGCCAGCACCAATCTAGCGGGAGGAGAGACCCAGTACTTC
TRBJ2-6,NA,TRBV7-9,few,CASSSSGSGANVLTF,TGTGCCAGCAGCTCCAGTGGCTCTGGGGCCAACGTCCTGACTTTC
TRBJ2-1,TRBD2,TRBV11-2,few,CASSFTSGRINNEQFF,TGTGCCAGCAGCTTTACCAGCGGGAGGATCAACAATGAGCAGTTCTTC
TRBJ2-1,NA,TRBV29-1,few,CSVEVVGDNEQFF,TGCAGCGTTGAAGTAGTAGGTGACAATGAGCAGTTCTTC
TRBJ2-3,TRBD2,TRBV20-1,NA,CCAREGTSGRGDTQYF,TGCTGTGCTAGAGAAGGGACTAGCGGGAGGGGAGATACGCAGTATTTT
TRBJ2-1,TRBD2,TRBV4-2,few,CASSQGGLAGENEQFF,TGTGCCAGCAGCCAGGGCGGACTAGCGGGAGAGAATGAGCAGTTCTTC
TRBJ1-1,NA,TRBV12-3/TRBV12-4,few,CASTLTYSSEAFF,TGTGCCAGCACCTTAACTTATAGTTCTGAAGCTTTCTTT
TRBJ2-7,NA,TRBV7-9,few,CASSYANWGGEQYF,TGTGCCAGCAGCTATGCGAATTGGGGAGGCGAGCAGTACTTC
TRBJ2-7,NA,TRBV29-1,NA,CSVRGRLSYEQYF,TGCAGCGTTCGAGGGAGGCTCTCCTACGAGCAGTACTTC
TRBJ2-7,NA,TRBV20-1,NA,CSAPLRLYEQYF,TGCAGTGCTCCCCTAAGGCTCTACGAGCAGTACTTC
TRBJ2-1,NA,TRBV20-1,NA,CSARRQGGPNEQFF,TGCAGTGCTAGAAGGCAGGGCGGCCCCAATGAGCAGTTCTTC